This TCR beta chain was captured in a study of blood T cell repertoires in COVID-19. On the study more broadly: Acute-phase and convalescent COVID-19 samples originated in the United States, Italy and Spain. Nucleic acid was either cDNA or gDNA, and it came from T cells, B-cell-depleted T cells, or PBMCs.

The CDR3 extends over 14 amino acids. CDR1 is MNHEY, CDR2 SVGAGI, per germline. The trim removed 2 bases at V and 3 bases at J, leaving 0 bases unmatched. Per the original methods: From reference gene primer amplification, estimates of nucleated cell counts were derived. Clones were sequenced by immunoSEQ multiplex PCR, and TCRdb holds only the in-frame ones, with some missing. V, J and clone size were drawn from that table, and D and trimming were deduced from the DNA. The table lists around 86,000 clones, roughly 84% of them singletons. The V call is TRBV6-5, the J call TRBJ1-4; 7 bases line up with TRBD1. The sequenced sample consisted of peripheral blood. The source of this sequence is a woman of 80 years or more with acute or convalescent COVID-19. In nucleotides, the CDR3 is TGTGCCAGCAGTTACCAGGGGGCTAATGAAAAACTGTTTTTT. It yields the protein CASSYQGANEKLFF.